The following is a TCR beta chain sequence with its context. This entry belongs to a study of T cell repertoires in cytomegalovirus infection. TCRdb analysed the reads with MiXCR anew, one entry per CDR3 protein. This sample has about 260,000 distinct CDR3 sequences; roughly 13% occur once, and the top ten carry about 8.7%. Germline-derived CDR1 and CDR2 are SNHLY and FYNNEI. Trimming removed 6 bases from V and 0 bases from J, with 15 bases in between. The CDR3 runs to 16 residues. This TCR was sampled from a human donor in good health (CMV status not recorded). Some clones in this sample may be carry-over from other donors' samples. Sequences were obtained from PBMCs. This chain connects TRBV2 to TRBJ1-5; D unresolved. For the CDR3, the DNA is TGTGCCAGCAGGGCCCCCCCGGGTAATAGCAATCAGCCCCAGCATTTT. As protein: CASRAPPGNSNQPQHF.